These 8 T cell receptor beta chains were sequenced from one sample in a study of control samples from healthy donors and cancer patients. The method was immunoSEQ multiplex PCR; TCRdb's version includes in-frame clones alone and lacks a portion of them. The data show approximately 150,000 clones, around 90% seen once. The material sequenced was blood. All receptors come from a man aged 30-40 years in good health.

The chain is built from TRBV25-1 and TRBJ2-5; 8 bases agree with TRBD1. The V and J ends lost 2 bases and 5 bases, in that order; junction bases with no gene match: 16. Germline V CDR1 and CDR2: MGHDK, SYGVNS. The CDR3 is made up of 18 amino acids. CDR3 protein: CASSERWSGSGGRETQYF. CDR3 in DNA: TGTGCCAGCAGTGAACGTTGGTCAGGGTCAGGGGGCAGGGAGACCCAGTACTTC. Full variable domain (missing parts from reference TRBV25-1 and TRBJ2-5): EADIYQTPRYLVIGTGKKITLECSQTMGHDKMYWYQQDPGMELHLIHYSYGVNSTEKGDLSSESTVSRIRTEHFPLTLESARPSHTSQYLCASSERWSGSGGRETQYFGPGTRLLVL.

J is TRBJ1-5 and V is TRBV6-5; the match to TRBD1 covers 7 bases. CDR1 and CDR2 from the germline V gene are MNHEY and SVGAGI. Trimming at V came to 2 bases and at J to 9 bases, leaving 13 bases not matched to a gene. The CDR3 is 16 residues long. CDR3 sequence: CASSYVQGSGVGPQHF. The CDR3, as DNA: TGTGCCAGCAGTTACGTACAGGGGTCCGGGGTTGGGCCCCAGCATTTT.

This chain's CDR3 is CASNLGQVSYEQYF. DNA for the CDR3: TGTGCCAGCAACTTAGGACAGGTCTCCTACGAGCAGTACTTC. The chain employs TRBV21-1 and TRBJ2-7; the table's D call of TRBD1 was not tested on the DNA. TRBV21-1 is recorded as a pseudogene. The CDR3 is made up of 14 amino acids.

J is TRBJ1-1 and V is TRBV10-2, with TRBD1 identical over 8 bases. There are 16 residues in the CDR3. Germline CDR1 reads WSHSY; CDR2 reads SAAADI. Trimming removed 3 bases from V and 1 base from J; junction bases left unmatched: 7. The CDR3 DNA reads as TGCGCCAGCAGTGATCAGGGGGCGCGGGGGAACACTGAAGCTTTCTTT. Translation gives CASSDQGARGNTEAFF.

Comment on this clone: Compared with germline, one end of the junction differs, possibly owing to a read error. The V gene is TRBV7-2, the J gene TRBJ1-6, with 7 bases matching TRBD1. Per germline, CDR1 SGHTA and CDR2 FQGNSA. The CDR3 has 17 residues. The CDR3 here is CASSLGPLGQRNSPLHF. CDR3 nucleotide sequence: TGTGCCAGCAGCTTAGGTCCCTTGGGACAGAGAAATTCCCCCCTCCACTTT.

DNA for the CDR3: TGTGCCAGCAGCTTGGAGGCAGGGCGAGGCTACACCTTC. It codes for CASSLEAGRGYTF. The chain links TRBV5-8 to TRBJ1-2, with D maybe TRBD1 (5 bases). This CDR3 is 13 amino acids long. CDR1 and CDR2 from the germline V gene are SGHTS and YDEGEE. V lost 0 bases to trimming and J lost 8 bases, with 11 bases between them.

This clone was observed a single time. The chain recombines TRBV29-1 with TRBJ1-2; 7 bases are shared with TRBD1. With 7 bases clipped from V and 8 bases from J, the junction kept 13 bases outside the gene matches. Germline V gives CDR1 SQVTM, CDR2 ANQGSEA. This CDR3 has 13 residues. CDR3 nucleotide sequence: TGCAGCGGATCAAATGGGACAGCGGGCGGCTACACCTTC. It translates to CSGSNGTAGGYTF.

The genes are TRBV7-8 and TRBJ2-7; D not resolved. The germline CDR1 and CDR2 sequences are SGHVS and FQNEAQ. The CDR3 runs 13 residues. V was shortened by 5 bases and J by 6 bases, with 14 bases between the two germline ends. Here the CDR3 reads CASSPRGPGEQYF. CDR3 sequence (DNA): TGTGCCAGCAGCCCCCGCGGCCCGGGCGAGCAGTACTTC.